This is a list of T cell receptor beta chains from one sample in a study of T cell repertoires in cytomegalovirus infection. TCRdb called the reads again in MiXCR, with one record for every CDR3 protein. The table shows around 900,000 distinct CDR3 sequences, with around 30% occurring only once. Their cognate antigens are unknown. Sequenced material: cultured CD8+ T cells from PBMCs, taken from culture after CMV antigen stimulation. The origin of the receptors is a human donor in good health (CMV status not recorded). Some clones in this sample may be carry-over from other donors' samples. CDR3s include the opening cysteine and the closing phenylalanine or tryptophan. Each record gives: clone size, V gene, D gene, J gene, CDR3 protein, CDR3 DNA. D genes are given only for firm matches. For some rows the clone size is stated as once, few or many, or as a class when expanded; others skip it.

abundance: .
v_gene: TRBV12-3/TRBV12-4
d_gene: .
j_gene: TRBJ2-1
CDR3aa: CASSLDVNNEQFF
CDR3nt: TGTGCCAGCAGCCTAGACGTTAACAATGAGCAGTTCTTC

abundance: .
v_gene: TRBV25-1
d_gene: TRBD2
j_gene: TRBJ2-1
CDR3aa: CASSEELAGVGYNEQFF
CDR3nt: TGTGCCAGCAGTGAAGAACTAGCGGGGGTTGGCTACAATGAGCAGTTCTTC

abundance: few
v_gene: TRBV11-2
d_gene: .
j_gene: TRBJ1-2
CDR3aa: CASSPPGRGPNGYTF
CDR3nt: TGTGCCAGCAGCCCGCCGGGACGTGGCCCCAATGGCTACACCTTC

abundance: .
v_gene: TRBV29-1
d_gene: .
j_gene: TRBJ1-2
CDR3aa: CSVLSGESYGYTF
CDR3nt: TGCAGCGTTTTATCAGGGGAGAGCTATGGCTACACCTTC

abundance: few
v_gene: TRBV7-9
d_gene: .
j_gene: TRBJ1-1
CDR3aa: CASSLYQAFF
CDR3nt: TGTGCCAGCAGCTTATATCAGGCTTTCTTT

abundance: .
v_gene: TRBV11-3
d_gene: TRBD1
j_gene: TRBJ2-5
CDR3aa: CASSLQGAMETQYF
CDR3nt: TGTGCCAGCAGCTTACAGGGGGCCATGGAGACCCAGTACTTC

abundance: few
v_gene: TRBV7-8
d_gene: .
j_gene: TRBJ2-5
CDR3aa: CASTPSWREGETQYF
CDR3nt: TGTGCCAGCACCCCATCGTGGAGGGAAGGAGAGACCCAGTACTTC

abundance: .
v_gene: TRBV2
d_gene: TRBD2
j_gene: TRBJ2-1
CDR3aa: CASSGGGTSAFHEQFF
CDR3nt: TGTGCCAGCAGTGGGGGGGGGACTAGTGCGTTCCATGAGCAGTTCTTC

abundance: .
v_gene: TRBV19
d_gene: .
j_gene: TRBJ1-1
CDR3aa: CATTGGFMNTEAFF
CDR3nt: TGTGCGACCACCGGAGGATTCATGAACACTGAAGCTTTCTTT

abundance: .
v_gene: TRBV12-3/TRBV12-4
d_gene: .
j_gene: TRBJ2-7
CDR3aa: CASSSSGTDEQYF
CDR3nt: TGTGCCAGCAGTTCTTCCGGGACGGATGAGCAGTACTTC

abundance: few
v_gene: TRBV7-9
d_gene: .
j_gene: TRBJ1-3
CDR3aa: CASSHGGGNTIYF
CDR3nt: TGTGCCAGCAGCCACGGAGGGGGAAACACCATATATTTT

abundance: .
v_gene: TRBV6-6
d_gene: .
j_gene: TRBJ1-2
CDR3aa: CASSYSPGGQGGGYTF
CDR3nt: TGTGCCAGCAGTTACTCGCCGGGAGGGCAGGGAGGTGGCTACACCTTC

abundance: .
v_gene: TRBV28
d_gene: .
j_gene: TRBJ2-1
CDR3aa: CASSLGGALYNEQFF
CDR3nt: TGTGCCAGCAGTTTAGGGGGGGCTCTCTACAATGAGCAGTTCTTC

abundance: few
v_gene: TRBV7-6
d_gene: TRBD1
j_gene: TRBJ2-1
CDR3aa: CASSLVTGDEQFF
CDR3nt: TGTGCCAGCAGCTTGGTAACAGGGGATGAGCAGTTCTTC

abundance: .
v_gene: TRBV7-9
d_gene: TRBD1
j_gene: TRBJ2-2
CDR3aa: CASSLGGEGAGTGELFF
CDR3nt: TGTGCCAGCAGCTTAGGCGGTGAGGGGGCAGGCACCGGGGAGCTGTTTTTT

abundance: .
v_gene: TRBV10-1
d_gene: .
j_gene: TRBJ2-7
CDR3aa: CASSKGTFSYEQYF
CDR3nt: TGCGCCAGCAGTAAAGGGACATTCTCCTACGAGCAGTACTTC

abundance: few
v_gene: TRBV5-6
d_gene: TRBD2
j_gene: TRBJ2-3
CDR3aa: CASSWDSGGLTDTQYF
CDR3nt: TGTGCCAGCAGCTGGGATAGCGGGGGGTTAACAGATACGCAGTATTTT

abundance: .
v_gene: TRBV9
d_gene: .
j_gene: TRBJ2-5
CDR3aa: CASSADSKETQYF
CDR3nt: TGTGCCAGCAGCGCCGACAGTAAAGAGACCCAGTACTTC

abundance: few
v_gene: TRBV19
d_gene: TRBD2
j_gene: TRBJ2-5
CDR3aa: CASSPAWSGGETQYF
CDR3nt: TGTGCCAGTAGTCCTGCGTGGAGCGGGGGAGAGACCCAGTACTTC

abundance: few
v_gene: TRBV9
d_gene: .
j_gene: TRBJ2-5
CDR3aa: CASSVGGAFQETQYF
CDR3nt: TGTGCCAGCAGCGTAGGGGGCGCCTTCCAAGAGACCCAGTACTTC

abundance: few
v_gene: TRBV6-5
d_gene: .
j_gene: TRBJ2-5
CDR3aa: CASSYGQGLQETQYF
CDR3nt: TGTGCCAGCAGTTACGGGCAGGGCCTCCAAGAGACCCAGTACTTC

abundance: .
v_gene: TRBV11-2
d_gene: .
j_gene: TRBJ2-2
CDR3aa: CASSLSQTGELFF
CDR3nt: TGTGCCAGCAGCTTGAGCCAGACCGGGGAGCTGTTTTTT

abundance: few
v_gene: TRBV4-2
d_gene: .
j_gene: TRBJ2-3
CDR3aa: CASSQENPSGTDTQYF
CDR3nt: TGTGCCAGCAGCCAAGAGAATCCTAGCGGCACAGATACGCAGTATTTT

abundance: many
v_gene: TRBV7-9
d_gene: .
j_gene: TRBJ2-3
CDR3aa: CASSPVEADTQYF
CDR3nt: TGTGCCAGCAGCCCTGTAGAGGCAGATACGCAGTATTTT

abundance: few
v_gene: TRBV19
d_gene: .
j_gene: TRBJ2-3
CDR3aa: CASSTLTSLFTDTQYF
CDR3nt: TGTGCCAGTAGTACCCTAACTAGCCTATTCACAGATACGCAGTATTTT

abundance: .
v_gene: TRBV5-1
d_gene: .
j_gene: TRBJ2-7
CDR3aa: CASSGDGAYEQYF
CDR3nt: TGCGCCAGCAGCGGGGACGGAGCCTACGAGCAGTACTTC

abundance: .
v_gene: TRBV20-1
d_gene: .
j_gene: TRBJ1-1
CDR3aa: CSANLLNTEAFF
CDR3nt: TGCAGTGCTAATTTATTGAACACTGAAGCTTTCTTT

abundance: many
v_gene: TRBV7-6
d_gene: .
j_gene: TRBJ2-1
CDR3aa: CASSLRASAVYEQFF
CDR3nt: TGTGCCAGCAGCTTGCGGGCTTCGGCTGTATATGAGCAGTTCTTC

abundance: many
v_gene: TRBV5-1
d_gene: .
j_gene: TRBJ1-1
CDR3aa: CASSNNRIEAFF
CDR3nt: TGCGCCAGCAGCAATAACAGGATTGAAGCTTTCTTT

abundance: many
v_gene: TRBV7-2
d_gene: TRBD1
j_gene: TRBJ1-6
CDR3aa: CASSPQGGAYDSPLHF
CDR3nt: TGTGCCAGCAGCCCCCAGGGGGGGGCGTATGATTCACCCCTCCACTTT

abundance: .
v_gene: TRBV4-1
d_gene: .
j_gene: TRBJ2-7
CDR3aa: CASSQASEYEQYF
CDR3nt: TGCGCCAGCAGCCAGGCCTCAGAATACGAGCAGTACTTC

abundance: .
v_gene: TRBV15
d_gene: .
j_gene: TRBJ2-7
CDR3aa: CATSSPGQSSYEQYF
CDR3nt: TGTGCCACCAGCAGCCCGGGACAAAGCTCCTACGAGCAGTACTTC

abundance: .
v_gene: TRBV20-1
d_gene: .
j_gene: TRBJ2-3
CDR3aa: CSALSTGGTDTQYF
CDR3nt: TGCAGTGCTCTGTCGACAGGCGGCACAGATACGCAGTATTTT

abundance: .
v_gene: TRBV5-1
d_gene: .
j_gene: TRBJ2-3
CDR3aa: CASSLAYDTQYF
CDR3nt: TGCGCCAGCAGCTTGGCTTATGATACGCAGTATTTT

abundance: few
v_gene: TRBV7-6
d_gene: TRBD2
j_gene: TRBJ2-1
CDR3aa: CASSQGGVTYNEQFF
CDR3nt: TGTGCCAGCAGCCAGGGAGGGGTGACCTACAATGAGCAGTTCTTC

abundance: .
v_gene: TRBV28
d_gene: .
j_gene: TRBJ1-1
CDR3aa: CASSPSPENTEAFF
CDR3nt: TGTGCCAGCAGTCCCTCACCAGAAAACACTGAAGCTTTCTTT

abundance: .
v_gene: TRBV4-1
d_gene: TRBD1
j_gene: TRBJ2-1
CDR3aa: CASSRQGPNYNEQFF
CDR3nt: TGCGCCAGCAGCCGACAGGGGCCGAACTACAATGAGCAGTTCTTC

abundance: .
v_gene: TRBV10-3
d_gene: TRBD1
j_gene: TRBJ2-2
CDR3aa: CAISPGTGITGELFF
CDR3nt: TGTGCCATCAGCCCCGGGACAGGGATCACCGGGGAGCTGTTTTTT

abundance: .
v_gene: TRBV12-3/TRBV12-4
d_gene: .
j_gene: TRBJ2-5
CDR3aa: CASSPQGPKKWETQYF
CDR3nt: TGTGCCAGCAGCCCACAGGGACCCAAAAAATGGGAGACCCAGTACTTC

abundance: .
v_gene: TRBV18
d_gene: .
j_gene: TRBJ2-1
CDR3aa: CASSPSAGVGGYNEQFF
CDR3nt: TGTGCCAGCTCACCTTCTGCTGGCGTGGGCGGCTACAATGAGCAGTTCTTC

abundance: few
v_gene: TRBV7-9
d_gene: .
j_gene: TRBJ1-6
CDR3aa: CASSPPGGSYNSPLHF
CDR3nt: TGTGCCAGCAGCCCCCCGGGGGGTTCCTATAATTCACCCCTCCACTTT

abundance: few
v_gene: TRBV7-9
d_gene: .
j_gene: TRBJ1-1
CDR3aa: CASSMEYEAFF
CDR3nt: TGTGCCAGCAGCATGGAGTATGAAGCTTTCTTT

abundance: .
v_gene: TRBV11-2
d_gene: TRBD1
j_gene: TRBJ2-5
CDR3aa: CASSLTGTQETQYF
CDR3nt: TGTGCCAGCAGCTTGACAGGGACCCAAGAGACCCAGTACTTC

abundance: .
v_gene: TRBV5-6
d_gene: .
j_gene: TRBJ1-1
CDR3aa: CVSSLGGTEAFF
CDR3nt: TGTGTCAGCAGCTTGGGTGGGACAGAAGCTTTCTTT

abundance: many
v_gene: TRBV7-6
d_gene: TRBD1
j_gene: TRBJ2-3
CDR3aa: CASSPGQGGTDTQYF
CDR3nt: TGTGCCAGCAGTCCTGGACAGGGAGGCACAGATACGCAGTATTTT

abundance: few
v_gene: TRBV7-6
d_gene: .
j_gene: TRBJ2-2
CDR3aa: CASSQMGPPITGELFF
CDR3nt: TGTGCCAGCAGCCAAATGGGACCGCCAATCACCGGGGAGCTGTTTTTT

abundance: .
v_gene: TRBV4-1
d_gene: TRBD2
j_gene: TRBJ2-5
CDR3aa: CASSQVFGGEYQETQYF
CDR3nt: TGTGCCAGCAGCCAAGTTTTTGGGGGGGAGTACCAAGAGACCCAGTACTTC

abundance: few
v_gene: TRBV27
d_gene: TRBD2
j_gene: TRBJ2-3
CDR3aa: CASQRGGHLPDTQYF
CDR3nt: TGTGCCAGCCAACGGGGGGGCCACCTCCCAGATACGCAGTATTTT

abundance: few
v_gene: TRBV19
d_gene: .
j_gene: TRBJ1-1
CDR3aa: CASSRAGFTTEAFF
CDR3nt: TGTGCCAGTAGCCGCGCGGGATTTACCACTGAAGCTTTCTTT

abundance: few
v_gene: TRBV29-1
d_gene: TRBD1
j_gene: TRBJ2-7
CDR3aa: CSVEGGRGTGTYEQYF
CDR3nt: TGCAGCGTTGAAGGAGGTCGCGGGACAGGGACCTACGAGCAGTACTTC

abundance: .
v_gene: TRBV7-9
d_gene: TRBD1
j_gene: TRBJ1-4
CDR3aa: CASSKIQGAGNEKLFF
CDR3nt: TGTGCCAGCAGCAAGATCCAGGGGGCCGGTAATGAAAAACTGTTTTTT

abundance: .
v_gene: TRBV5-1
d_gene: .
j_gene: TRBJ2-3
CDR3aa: CASSFNNRITDTQYF
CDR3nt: TGCGCCAGCAGCTTTAATAATCGCATCACAGATACGCAGTATTTT

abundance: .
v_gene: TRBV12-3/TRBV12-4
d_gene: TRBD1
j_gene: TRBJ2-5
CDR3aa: CASSDRGLVETQYF
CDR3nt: TGTGCCAGCAGTGACAGGGGGCTGGTAGAGACCCAGTACTTC

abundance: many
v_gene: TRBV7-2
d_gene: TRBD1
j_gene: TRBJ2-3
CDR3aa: CASSIGQGADTQYF
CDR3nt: TGTGCCAGCAGCATTGGACAGGGGGCAGATACGCAGTATTTT

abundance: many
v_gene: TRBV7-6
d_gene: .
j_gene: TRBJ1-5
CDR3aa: CASSAMMGGNQPQHF
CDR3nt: TGTGCCAGCAGCGCTATGATGGGGGGCAATCAGCCCCAGCATTTT

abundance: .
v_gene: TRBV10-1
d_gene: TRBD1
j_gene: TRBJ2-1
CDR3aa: CASSEGDRVNEQFF
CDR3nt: TGCGCCAGCAGTGAGGGGGACAGGGTGAATGAGCAGTTCTTC

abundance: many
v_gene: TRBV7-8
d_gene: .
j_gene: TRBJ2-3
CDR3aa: CASSVDKLGQYF
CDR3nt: TGTGCCAGCAGCGTTGACAAGCTCGGGCAGTATTTT

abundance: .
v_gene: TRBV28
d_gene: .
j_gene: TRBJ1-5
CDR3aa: CASRPFNLNQPQHF
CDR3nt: TGTGCCAGCAGGCCGTTCAACCTCAATCAGCCCCAGCATTTT

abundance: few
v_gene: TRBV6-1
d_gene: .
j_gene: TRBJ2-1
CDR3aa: CASSSRAGNEQFF
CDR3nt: TGTGCCAGCAGTTCCAGGGCCGGCAATGAGCAGTTCTTC